These 11 T cell receptor delta chains share one sample of origin, sequenced in a study of gamma-delta chains in newborns, infants, children. TCRdb re-processed the reads via CATT. The data contain 15,000 or so delta-chain clones, 7.3% of them seen just once; the ten biggest clones take up 20% to 25%. Sequenced: blood. The origin of the receptors is a child who was a newborn, infant or young child, either healthy, febrile or measles-vaccinated (not recorded which).

The V and J genes are TRDV2 and TRDJ3; 7 bases align to TRDD3. After removal of 0 bases from V and 0 bases from J, the junction contained 4 bases not matched to a gene. Germline loops: CDR1 GEAIGNYY, CDR2 EKD. The CDR3 has 18 amino acids. The DNA of the CDR3 is TGTGCCTGTGACACCGTGGGGGACCGCTCCTGGGACACCCGACAGATGTTTTTC. Residues: CACDTVGDRSWDTRQMFF.

This clone was counted ten times or more. V and J are TRDV2 and TRDJ3, with 7 bases identical to TRDD3. J gave up 0 bases and V 3 bases, and 10 bases lay outside the gene matches. Germline CDR1 and CDR2: GEAIGNYY and EKD. The CDR3 extends over 19 amino acids. The CDR3 spells CACDVLLGTRSWDTRQMFF. For the CDR3, the DNA is TGTGCCTGTGACGTACTACTGGGGACTCGCTCCTGGGACACCCGACAGATGTTTTTC.

This clone was observed a few times. The chain links TRDV2 to TRDJ1; 7 nucleotides match TRDD3. The junction had 6 bases not matched to a gene; V was cut back by 3 bases and J by 0 bases. Germline loops: CDR1 GEAIGNYY, CDR2 EKD. The CDR3 sequence is 15 residues long. The CDR3 spells CACDWLGGNTDKLIF. The CDR3 coding sequence is TGTGCCTGTGACTGGCTGGGGGGTAACACCGATAAACTCATCTTT.

This clone was seen a few times. The chain uses TRDV2 and TRDJ3; tentatively, D is TRDD3 (6 bases). Trimming took off 4 bases at V and 0 bases at J, with 12 bases between the two ends. CDR3 length: 17 residues. Germline V gene sequence: CDR1 GEAIGNYY, CDR2 EKD. In DNA, the CDR3 is TGTGCCTGTGAACCCGCTGGGGTCTCCTGGGACACCCGACAGATGTTTTTC. This gives the protein CACEPAGVSWDTRQMFF.

The rearrangement joins TRDV2 to TRDJ3, with TRDD3 matching over 8 bases. This CDR3 spans 19 amino acids. V gave up 2 bases and J gave up 0 bases; unmatched junction bases: 8. Germline CDR1 reads GEAIGNYY; CDR2 reads EKD. CDR3 in amino acids: CACDILLGGSSWDTRQMFF. The DNA of the CDR3 is TGTGCCTGTGACATCCTACTGGGGGGTAGCTCCTGGGACACCCGACAGATGTTTTTC.

This clone came up a few times. Only one base separates this from a far larger clonotype, so it likely reflects a read error. The same CDR3 can be traced to other DNA sequences in this sample. The chain couples TRDV2 to TRDJ3, with TRDD3 matching over 12 bases. Germline V lookup: CDR1 GEAIGNYY, CDR2 EKD. The CDR3 runs to 18 residues. For the CDR3, the DNA is TGTGCCTGCGACACTGGGGGATACAGCTCCTGGGACACCCGACAGATGTTTTTC. Its translation: CACDTGGYSSWDTRQMFF.

This clone is medium-sized. A much larger clone lies one base from this, so it may be a read error. This chain joins TRDV2 and TRDJ3; D remains unclear. The germline V gene has CDR1 GEAIGNYY and CDR2 EKD. The germline V and J ends were trimmed by 3 bases and 1 base, with 0 bases remaining between them. CDR3 size: 13 residues. The CDR3: CACDSWDTRQMFF. The CDR3 coding sequence is TGTGCCTGTGACTCCTGGGACACCCGACAGATGTTTTTC.

By sample fraction, this clone is medium-sized. Other DNA sequences in the sample encode the same CDR3. J is TRDJ1 and V is TRDV2; 8 bases fit TRDD3. This CDR3 has 14 amino acids. V gave up 3 bases and J gave up 1 base; unmatched junction bases: 3. Germline values: CDR1 GEAIGNYY, CDR2 EKD. The CDR3 is CACDPWGITDKLIF. In DNA form, the CDR3 reads TGTGCCTGTGACCCATGGGGGATCACCGATAAACTCATCTTT.

Points on this clone: This specimen includes other DNA sequences encoding the same CDR3. The rearrangement joins TRDV2 to TRDJ3; possibly TRDD3 for D (5 bases). CDR3 length: 22 amino acids. V was pared by 0 bases and J by 0 bases, with 23 bases between. Germline CDR1 reads GEAIGNYY; CDR2 reads EKD. Written as DNA, the CDR3 is TGTGCCTGTGACACCGTGGATATTGGTGGACCGCAAAGCTCCTGGGACACCCGACAGATGTTTTTC. Amino acid sequence: CACDTVDIGGPQSSWDTRQMFF.

Comments on this clone: The identical CDR3 is also encoded by other nucleotide sequences in the sample. The chain employs TRDV2 and TRDJ3, with TRDD3 identical over 13 bases. The CDR3 has 21 amino acids. The trim removed 0 bases at V and 0 bases at J, leaving 7 bases unmatched. Germline V lookup: CDR1 GEAIGNYY, CDR2 EKD. The CDR3 loop reads CACDTLTGGYASSWDTRQMFF. For the CDR3, the DNA is TGTGCCTGTGACACCCTTACTGGGGGATACGCTAGCTCCTGGGACACCCGACAGATGTTTTTC.

This clone is deemed medium-sized. The same CDR3 also results from other DNA sequences found in this sample. The chain combines TRDV2 with TRDJ3, with 10 bases that match TRDD3. Germline assignment: CDR1 GEAIGNYY and CDR2 EKD. The CDR3 length is 19 residues. Trimming took 3 bases from V and 0 from J; bases not matched to a gene: 7. The CDR3: CACDLLGDPSSWDTRQMFF. The CDR3 nucleotides are TGTGCCTGTGACCTACTGGGGGATCCAAGCTCCTGGGACACCCGACAGATGTTTTTC.